This T cell receptor beta chain emerged from a study of blood T cell repertoires in COVID-19. Trimming left V 6 bases short and J 5 bases short, with 10 bases between. This CDR3 is built from 11 residues. Germline values: CDR1 DFQATT, CDR2 SNEGSKA (reference sequence). TCRdb's copy holds only in-frame clones and misses some; the assay was immunoSEQ multiplex PCR. The sample has around 150,000 clones, roughly 85% seen once. This TCR came from a man aged 40-50 years with acute or convalescent COVID-19. The J gene is TRBJ1-1, the V gene TRBV20-1; perhaps TRBD1 as D (5 bases). Sequenced input: peripheral blood. The CDR3 is CSARPGTEAFF. CDR3 DNA sequence: TGCAGTGCAAGACCAGGGACTGAAGCTTTCTTT.